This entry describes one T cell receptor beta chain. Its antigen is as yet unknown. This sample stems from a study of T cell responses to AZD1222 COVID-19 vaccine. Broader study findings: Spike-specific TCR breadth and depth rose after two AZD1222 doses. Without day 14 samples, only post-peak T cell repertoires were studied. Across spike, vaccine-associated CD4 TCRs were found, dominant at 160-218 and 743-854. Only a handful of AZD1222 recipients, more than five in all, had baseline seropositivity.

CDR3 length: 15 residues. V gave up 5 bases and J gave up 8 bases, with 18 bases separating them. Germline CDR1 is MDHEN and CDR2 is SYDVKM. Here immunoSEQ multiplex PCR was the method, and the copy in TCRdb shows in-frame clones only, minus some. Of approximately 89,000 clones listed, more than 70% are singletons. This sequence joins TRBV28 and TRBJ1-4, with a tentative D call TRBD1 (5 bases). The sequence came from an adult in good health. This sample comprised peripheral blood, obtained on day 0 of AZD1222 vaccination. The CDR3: CASSGGGSSREKLFF. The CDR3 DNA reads TGTGCCAGCAGTGGGGGGGGGTCAAGCCGGGAAAAACTGTTTTTT.